The 18 T cell receptor beta chains presented below share a single source sample, sequenced in a study of regulatory T cells in long-lasting Graves disease. Time point here: newly diagnosed GD, antithyroid drugs for less than 3 months. PBMC-extracted RNA yielded the TCR library. Through Arm-PCR of CDR3 regions and iRepertoire HTBI primers, TCR beta libraries were built. TCRdb analysed the multiplex PCR reads with MiXCR anew, one entry per CDR3 protein. The sample includes about 220,000 distinct CDR3 sequences, roughly a fifth of them seen just once. These sequences were also reported in another study, on T cells in Graves' hyperthyroidism and ophthalmopathy.

The material sequenced was peripheral blood mononuclear cells (PBMCs), taken at new diagnosis, from a patient treated with antithyroid drugs. These receptors came from a woman aged 25 to 45 with Graves disease.

Concerning this clonotype itself: A clone one base away is much larger, so this may be a read error. This chain uses TRBV5-1 with TRBJ1-2; D is possibly TRBD1 (6 bases). This CDR3 has 16 amino acids. CDR1 is SGHRS and CDR2 is YFSETQ in the germline V gene. The CDR3 DNA reads TGCGCCAGCAGCTTGTCGTGGCAGGGGCAAGGCTATGGCTGCACCTTC. This translates into CASSLSWQGQGYGCTF.

About this clonotype itself: With a much larger clone just one base away, this may be a read error. This chain links TRBV18 with TRBJ2-7; D possibly corresponds to TRBD1 (5 bases). This CDR3 contains 11 residues. Per germline, CDR1 KGHSH and CDR2 LQKENI. The CDR3 here is CASSGHYEEYF. The CDR3 DNA reads as TGTGCCAGCTCAGGACACTACGAGGAGTACTTC.

The chain uses TRBV4-1 and TRBJ2-7; 11 bases fit TRBD1. Germline lookup yields CDR1 MGHRA and CDR2 YSYEKL. The CDR3 loop spans 15 amino acids. V shed 2 bases, J shed 4 bases, and the junction held 4 bases outside the gene matches. As DNA, the CDR3 is TGCGCCAGCAGCCAACCGGGACAGGGGGGGTACGAGCAGTACTTC. It yields the protein CASSQPGQGGYEQYF.

CDR3 in DNA: TGTGCCAGTAGTAAGACAGGGGCATTCTACGAGCAGTACTTC. It is translated as CASSKTGAFYEQYF. The chain links TRBV19 to TRBJ2-7, with 8 positions matching TRBD1. Germline V lookup: CDR1 LNHDA, CDR2 SQIVND (reference sequence). Germline trimming cut 4 bases from V and 3 bases from J; bases unmatched to any gene: 5. The CDR3 is made up of 14 amino acids.

The CDR3 DNA reads as TGTGCCAGCAGTTTGTCCCCCACAGGCACAGGGGACGAGCCCTACGAGCAGTACTTC. It codes for CASSLSPTGTGDEPYEQYF. This chain joins TRBV28 and TRBJ2-7; 7 bases are shared with TRBD1. CDR1 is MDHEN, CDR2 SYDVKM, per germline. This CDR3 is built from 19 residues. V lost 3 bases and J lost 2; bases outside the gene matches: 19. Based on the CDR3 plus reference TRBV28 and TRBJ2-7, the full variable domain is DVKVTQSSRYLVKRTGEKVFLECVQDMDHENMFWYRQDPGLGLRLIYFSYDVKMKEKGDIPEGYSVSREKKERFSLILESASTNQTSMYLCASSLSPTGTGDEPYEQYFGPGTRLTVT.

This clonotype has ten or more counts. The rearrangement links TRBV29-1 to TRBJ1-5; 10 nucleotides line up with TRBD1. The CDR3 has 12 amino acids. The J segment lost 11 bases and the V segment lost 6 bases, leaving 7 bases of the junction unmatched. Germline lookup yields CDR1 SQVTM and CDR2 ANQGSEA. The CDR3 sequence: CSVAGTGDSQHF. The CDR3 coding sequence is TGCAGCGTCGCCGGGACAGGGGACTCCCAGCATTTT.

V usage is TRBV9 and J usage is TRBJ2-3; D remains unclear. V was cut by 0 bases and J by 0 bases, with 5 bases left in between. The CDR3 length is 14 residues. The germline gives CDR1 SGDLS, CDR2 YYNGEE. CDR3 protein: CASSVAGSTDTQYF. The CDR3 DNA follows: TGTGCCAGCAGCGTAGCCGGAAGCACAGATACGCAGTATTTT.

The table lists this clonotype with many counts. This chain uses TRBV27 with TRBJ1-2; 7 positions match TRBD1. Germline assignment: CDR1 MNHEY and CDR2 SMNVEV (reference sequence). CDR3 length equals 14 residues. V lost 5 bases to trimming and J lost 4 bases; unmatched junction nucleotides: 7. The CDR3: CASSLKTGPYGYTF. Written as DNA, the CDR3 is TGTGCCAGCAGTCTCAAGACAGGGCCCTATGGCTACACCTTC.

In this sample, this clonotype turned up many times. This chain uses TRBV30 with TRBJ1-2; tentative D call: TRBD1 (6 bases). Germline CDR1 and CDR2: GTSNPN and SVGIG (reference sequence). The CDR3 totals 13 residues. V lost 2 bases and J 3 bases, leaving 10 bases between the germline ends. The CDR3 DNA is TGTGCCTGGAGTCCCCACAGGGACTATGGCTACACCTTC. Residues: CAWSPHRDYGYTF. Looking up the rest from reference TRBV30 and TRBJ1-2 gives the full variable domain: SQTIHQWPATLVQPVGSPLSLECTVEGTSNPNLYWYRQAAGRGLQLLFYSVGIGQISSEVPQNLSASRPQDRQFILSSKKLLLSDSGFYLCAWSPHRDYGYTFGSGTRLTVV.

The chain uses TRBV5-8 and TRBJ2-1; 10 nucleotides line up with TRBD1. CDR3 size: 15 residues. Germline trimming cut 5 bases from V and 2 bases from J; bases unmatched to any gene: 4. The germline V gene encodes CDR1 SGHTS and CDR2 YDEGEE. The CDR3 region has the DNA TGTGCCAGCAGTTTAGACAGGGGGCCCTACAATGAGCAGTTCTTC. It translates to CASSLDRGPYNEQFF.

V is TRBV7-3 and J is TRBJ2-1; possibly TRBD2 for D (6 bases). This CDR3 comprises 15 residues. V was cut by 2 bases and J by 9 bases, with 17 bases left in between. In germline, CDR1 is SGHTA, CDR2 FQGTGA. In DNA, the CDR3 is TGTGCCAGCAGCTTATTTCCCGGCGGGAACGCTGAGCAGTTCTTC. Protein product: CASSLFPGGNAEQFF. Variable domain in full (rest from reference TRBV7-3 and TRBJ2-1): GAGVSQTPSNKVTEKGKYVELRCDPISGHTALYWYRQSLGQGPEFLIYFQGTGAADDSGLPNDRFFAVRPEGSVSTLKIQRTERGDSAVYLCASSLFPGGNAEQFFGPGTRLTVL.

This clonotype was picked up a small number of times. The V and J genes are TRBV6-5 and TRBJ2-1; D is undetermined. This CDR3 has 14 residues. The ends were cut back, 1 base at V and 5 bases at J, with 9 bases in the middle. The germline V gene has CDR1 MNHEY and CDR2 SVGAGI. CDR3 sequence (DNA): TGTGCCAGCAGTTACTACGGTCGGAACAATGAGCAGTTCTTC. Its protein is CASSYYGRNNEQFF.

This clonotype was counted between two and nine times. The chain links TRBV2 to TRBJ2-1; TRBD1 matches at 8 bases. V lost 6 bases and J lost 1; bases outside the gene matches: 5. CDR1 is SNHLY, CDR2 FYNNEI, per germline. The CDR3 is 15 amino acids. CDR3 sequence: CASRLQGGSYNEQFF. Here the CDR3 DNA reads TGTGCCAGCAGACTACAGGGGGGTTCCTACAATGAGCAGTTCTTC.

At least ten counts were recorded for this clonotype. The V call is TRBV6-1, the J call TRBJ1-5; D possibly corresponds to TRBD1 (6 bases). V was cut by 6 bases and J by 5 bases, with 11 bases left in between. The V gene's germline CDR1 is MNHNS and CDR2 SASEGT. The CDR3 sequence is 13 residues long. The CDR3 DNA reads TGTGCCAGCAGCAACAGGGTGCATCAGCCCCAGCATTTT. Protein: CASSNRVHQPQHF.

This clonotype turned up a few times. The chain employs TRBV28 and TRBJ1-6; a possible D gene is TRBD1 (6 bases). The germline V gene encodes CDR1 MDHEN and CDR2 SYDVKM. The CDR3 consists of 13 residues. Trimming removed 5 bases from V and 8 bases from J, with 10 bases in between. The CDR3 DNA sequence: TGTGCCAGCAGTCCACAGGGAGATTCACCCCTCCACTTT. Translated: CASSPQGDSPLHF.

This clonotype was observed once. The V and J genes are TRBV2 and TRBJ2-5; D not resolved. Germline V gene data show CDR1 as SNHLY and CDR2 as FYNNEI. Trimming shortened V by 8 bases and J by 1 base, and 14 bases separated the two germline ends. The CDR3 has 14 residues. The CDR3 bases are TGTGCCAGCTCACCACTGGCGACCCAAGAGACCCAGTACTTC. This gives the protein CASSPLATQETQYF.

J is TRBJ1-2 and V is TRBV5-4, with D unresolved. Germline values: CDR1 SGHNT, CDR2 YYREEE (reference sequence). The CDR3 totals 13 residues. Deletions cut 0 bases from V and 6 bases from J, with 9 bases between. CDR3 bases: TGTGCCAGCAGCTTGGCCATGGTCGATGGCTACACCTTC. Amino acid sequence: CASSLAMVDGYTF.

At least ten counts were recorded for this clonotype. The V and J genes are TRBV2 and TRBJ2-7, with a possible D match to TRBD1 (6 bases). Germline V CDR1 and CDR2: SNHLY, FYNNEI. Trimming cost V 6 bases and J 1 base, with 16 bases left between them. There are 15 residues in the CDR3. CDR3 region: CASSEQGESSYEQYF. CDR3 DNA: TGTGCCAGCAGCGAACAGGGTGAATCGTCCTACGAGCAGTACTTC. Looking up the rest from reference TRBV2 and TRBJ2-7 gives the full variable domain: EPEVTQTPSHQVTQMGQEVILRCVPISNHLYFYWYRQILGQKVEFLVSFYNNEISEKSEIFDDQFSVERPDGSNFTLKIRSTKLEDSAMYFCASSEQGESSYEQYFGPGTRLTVT.